Shown below are 10 T cell receptor beta chains from a single sample sequenced in a study of tumor and adjacent non-tumor tissue in lung cancer. The library came from three nested PCR rounds adapted from ARM-PCR protocols. TCRdb analysed the multiplex PCR reads with MiXCR anew, one entry per CDR3 protein. The table has approximately 140,000 distinct CDR3 sequences, about 71% seen once. No cell sorting was done before RNA was extracted from the tissue. The sequenced sample consisted of lung tumor tissue. These receptor sequences come from a man aged 55 to 70 with small cell lung cancer.

Of note for this clonotype: One end of the junction fails to match germline, which may point to a read error. The chain joins TRBV29-1 to TRBJ2-7, with 7 positions matching TRBD2. This CDR3 comprises 13 residues. From germline, CDR1 is SQVTM and CDR2 ANQGSEA. The CDR3 protein is CSVEGGSIYEQYF. Written as DNA, the CDR3 is TGCAGCGTTGAGGGGGGGAGCATCTACGAGCAGTATTTC.

This clonotype was seen many times. The chain employs TRBV20-1 and TRBJ2-5; no definite D call. The CDR3 is made up of 11 amino acids. From germline, CDR1 is DFQATT and CDR2 SNEGSKA (reference sequence). V dropped 6 bases and J dropped 7 bases, with 12 bases sitting between them. In DNA, the CDR3 is TGCAGTGCAGCTACTACGGCGACCCAGTACTTC. As protein: CSAATTATQYF.

This sequence joins TRBV24-1 and TRBJ2-7, with TRBD2 as a possible D gene (6 bases). Per germline, CDR1 KGHDR and CDR2 SFDVKD. The CDR3 is 13 residues long. V dropped 7 bases and J dropped 2 bases, with 11 bases sitting between them. CDR3 in amino acids: CATSTGGTYEQYF. CDR3 nucleotides: TGTGCCACCAGCACCGGGGGAACCTACGAGCAGTACTTC.

V gene TRBV11-3 combines with J gene TRBJ2-3; perhaps D is TRBD1 or TRBD2 (5 bases each). The CDR3 is 17 amino acids. V was trimmed by 0 bases and J by 2 bases, leaving 15 bases between them. Germline CDR1 SGHNT, CDR2 YENEEA. CDR3 DNA: TGTGCCAGCAGCTTAGAACGGGGCAGCAAGTTCACAGATACGCAGTATTTT. Translated, it gives CASSLERGSKFTDTQYF.

This clonotype has just a few counts. A single base separates this from a much larger clone, so it may be a read error. The chain employs TRBV11-2 and TRBJ2-1; possible D gene TRBD2, 5 bases. The V end was cut by 8 bases, the J end by 0 bases, with 14 bases between. CDR3 length: 15 amino acids. CDR1 and CDR2 (germline): SGHAT, FQNNGV. CDR3 loop: CASGIAGYSYNEQFF. The CDR3 coding sequence is TGTGCCAGCGGCATCGCGGGTTACTCCTACAATGAGCAGTTCTTC.

This clonotype appeared a single time. This chain connects TRBV7-8 to TRBJ2-7; no reliable D call. The CDR3 contains 13 residues. From germline, CDR1 is SGHVS and CDR2 FQNEAQ. The germline V and J ends were trimmed by 2 bases and 13 bases, with 18 bases remaining between them. The CDR3 is CASSLNPSDERYV. DNA for the CDR3: TGTGCCAGCAGCTTAAACCCATCAGACGAGCGATACGTC.

Of note for this clonotype: The junction does not match germline at one end; this may be a read error. The chain combines TRBV5-4 with TRBJ1-4; unclear D gene. The CDR3 contains 14 residues. CDR1 is SGHNT, CDR2 YYREEE, per germline (reference sequence). The chain's CDR3 is CVSSFRTSGEKLFF. The CDR3, as DNA: TGTGTCAGCAGCTTTAGGACCAGCGGTGAAAAACTGTTTTTT. Complete variable domain (other parts from reference TRBV5-4 and TRBJ1-4): ETGVTQSPTHLIKTRGQQVTLRCSSQSGHNTVSWYQQALGQGPQFIFQYYREEENGRGNFPPRFSGLQFPNYSSELNVNALELDDSALYLCVSSFRTSGEKLFFGSGTQLSVL.

As to this clonotype: At one boundary the junction diverges from the germline segment, which might be a read error. V gene TRBV10-3 combines with J gene TRBJ2-5; 10 bases are shared with TRBD2. Germline values: CDR1 ENHRY, CDR2 SYGVKD. The CDR3 loop spans 14 amino acids. CDR3: CPIIGSGRAETQYF. Written as DNA, the CDR3 is TGTCCCATCATTGGGAGCGGGAGGGCGGAGACCCAGTACTTC.

The chain has TRBV11-2 and TRBJ2-3; 10 nucleotides match TRBD2. The CDR3 spans 16 residues. Germline lookup yields CDR1 SGHAT and CDR2 FQNNGV. V lost 1 base to trimming and J lost 8 bases; unmatched junction nucleotides: 9. CDR3 coding DNA: TGTGCCAGCAGCTTAGGGACTAGCGGAGGGTCAGGTACGCAGTATTTT. Protein sequence: CASSLGTSGGSGTQYF.

The chain carries TRBV6-1 and TRBJ2-5, with 8 bases lining up with TRBD1. With the DNA end fitting TRBJ2-1 better, the J assignment may be wrong. This CDR3 contains 13 residues. Germline V gene lookup returns CDR1 MNHNS and CDR2 SASEGT. CDR3 protein: CASRGQGQETQFF. Written as DNA, the CDR3 is TGTGCCAGCAGAGGACAGGGCCAAGAGACCCAGTTCTTC.